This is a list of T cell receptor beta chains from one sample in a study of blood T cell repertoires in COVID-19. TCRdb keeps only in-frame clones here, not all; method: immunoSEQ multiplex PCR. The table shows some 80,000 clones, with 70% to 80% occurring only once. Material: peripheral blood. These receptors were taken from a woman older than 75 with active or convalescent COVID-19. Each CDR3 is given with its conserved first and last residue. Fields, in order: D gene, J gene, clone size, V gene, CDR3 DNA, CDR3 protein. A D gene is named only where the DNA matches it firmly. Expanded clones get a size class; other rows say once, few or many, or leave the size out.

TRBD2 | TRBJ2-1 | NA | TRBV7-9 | TGTGCCAGCAGGCTTAGCGGGGGGGCTCCCTACAATGAGCAGTTCTTC | CASRLSGGAPYNEQFF
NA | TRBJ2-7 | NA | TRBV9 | TGTGCCAGCAGCGTAGATAGCTCCTACGAGCAGTACTTC | CASSVDSSYEQYF
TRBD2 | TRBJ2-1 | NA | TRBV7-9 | TGTGCCAGCAGCCGGACTAGCGGGGGGATTTCCTACAATGAGCAGTTCTTC | CASSRTSGGISYNEQFF
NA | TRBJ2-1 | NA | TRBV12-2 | TGTGCAAGTCGCGACTCCAGACTAGCGGGAGGGCCAACGTTCTACAATGAGCAGTTCTTC | CASRDSRLAGGPTFYNEQFF
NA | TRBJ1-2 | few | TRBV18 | TGTGCCAGCTCACCAGCCACAGGGTTTAGCTATGGCTACACCTTC | CASSPATGFSYGYTF
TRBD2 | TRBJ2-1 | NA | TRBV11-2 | TGTGCCAGCAGCGCGGGACTAGCGGTAGGCAATGAGCAGTTCTTC | CASSAGLAVGNEQFF
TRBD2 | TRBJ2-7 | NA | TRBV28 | TGTGCCAGCAGACGACCTAGCGGGCGAATCTACGAGCAGTACTTC | CASRRPSGRIYEQYF
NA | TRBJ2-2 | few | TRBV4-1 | TGCGCCAGCAGCCAAGATCACCAGGGGTGGGCCGGGGAGCTGTTTTTT | CASSQDHQGWAGELFF
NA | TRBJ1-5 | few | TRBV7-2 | TGTGCCAGCAGCTTAGCAGGGGTCGCCCAGCATTTT | CASSLAGVAQHF
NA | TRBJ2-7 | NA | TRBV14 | TGTGCCAGCAGCCTTCAATTGGCTAGCGAGCAGTACTTC | CASSLQLASEQYF
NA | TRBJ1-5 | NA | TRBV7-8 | TGTGCCAGCAGCTTGGTCTTGGGCGCGACTCAGCCCCAGCATTTT | CASSLVLGATQPQHF
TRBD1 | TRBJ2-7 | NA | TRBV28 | TGTGCCAGCAGTTTAGGCGGACAGGGAAAATACGAGCAGTACTTC | CASSLGGQGKYEQYF